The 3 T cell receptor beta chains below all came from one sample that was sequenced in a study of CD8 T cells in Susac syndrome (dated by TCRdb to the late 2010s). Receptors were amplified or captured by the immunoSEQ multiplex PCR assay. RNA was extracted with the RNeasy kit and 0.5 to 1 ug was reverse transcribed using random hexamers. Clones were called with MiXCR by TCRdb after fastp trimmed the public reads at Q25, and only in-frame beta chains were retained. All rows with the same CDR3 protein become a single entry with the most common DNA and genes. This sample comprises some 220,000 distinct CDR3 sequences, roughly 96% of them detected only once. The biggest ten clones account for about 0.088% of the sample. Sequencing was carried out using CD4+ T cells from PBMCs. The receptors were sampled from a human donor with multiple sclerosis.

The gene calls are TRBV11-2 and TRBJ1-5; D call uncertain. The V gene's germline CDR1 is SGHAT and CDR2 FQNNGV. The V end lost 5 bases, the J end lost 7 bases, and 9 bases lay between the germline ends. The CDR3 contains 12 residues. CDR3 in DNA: TGTGCCAGCAGCCAAAAGGGCCAGCCCCAGCATTTT. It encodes CASSQKGQPQHF.

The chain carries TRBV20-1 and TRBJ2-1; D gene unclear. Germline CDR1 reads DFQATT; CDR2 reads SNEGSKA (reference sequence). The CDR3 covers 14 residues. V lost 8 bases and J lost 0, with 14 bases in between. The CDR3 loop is CSSTLPSSYNEQFF. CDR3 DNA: TGCAGTTCGACACTCCCGAGCTCCTACAATGAGCAGTTCTTC.

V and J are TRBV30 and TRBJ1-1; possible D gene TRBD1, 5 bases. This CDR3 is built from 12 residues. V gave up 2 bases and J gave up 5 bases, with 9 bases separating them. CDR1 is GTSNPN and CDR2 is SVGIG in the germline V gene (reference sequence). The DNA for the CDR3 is TGTGCCTGGAGTTGGGGGAGGACTGAAGCTTTCTTT. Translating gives CAWSWGRTEAFF.